Listed here are 27 T cell receptor beta chains from one sample, sequenced in a study of CD4 T cells in relation to SARS-CoV-2 and coronaviruses. Assay used: immunoSEQ multiplex PCR; TCRdb lists only in-frame clones, some missing. The data hold some 43,000 clones, with about 80% observed a single time. The antigens for these receptors are not known. Sequencing was carried out using naive CD4+ T cells from PBMCs, cultured in vitro. The subset is: naive CD4+ T cells isolated by negative enrichment. These receptor sequences come from an adult with COVID-19.

The chain employs TRBV4-1 and TRBJ2-2; 8 nucleotides agree with TRBD1. The CDR3 extends over 18 amino acids. The germline CDR1 and CDR2 sequences are MGHRA and YSYEKL. Trimming at V came to 1 base and at J to 6 bases, leaving 13 bases not matched to a gene. The CDR3 spells CASSQVGGQGVVPGELFF. The CDR3, as DNA: TGCGCCAGCAGCCAAGTAGGCGGACAGGGTGTAGTTCCCGGGGAGCTGTTTTTT.

The chain employs TRBV15 and TRBJ2-7; the D is unclear. Germline CDR1 is LNHNV and CDR2 is YYDKDF (reference sequence). V gave up 0 bases and J gave up 2 bases, with 17 bases separating them. The CDR3 loop spans 17 amino acids. The CDR3 DNA is TGTGCCACCAGCAGAGAAATGACGGCAGGCACCCCCTACGAGCAGTACTTC. Its translation: CATSREMTAGTPYEQYF.

In this sample, this clone turned up a few times. J is TRBJ2-3 and V is TRBV5-1; TRBD2 matches 10 bases. The CDR3 runs to 15 residues. After removal of 4 bases from V and 2 bases from J, the junction contained 4 bases not matched to a gene. In germline, CDR1 is SGHRS, CDR2 YFSETQ. The CDR3 protein is CASSPSGRATDTQYF. The CDR3 region has the DNA TGCGCCAGCAGCCCGAGCGGGAGGGCCACAGATACGCAGTATTTT.

The chain employs TRBV19 and TRBJ2-3, with TRBD2 matching 10 bases. In germline, CDR1 is LNHDA, CDR2 SQIVND (reference sequence). This CDR3 is built from 15 residues. The ends lost 6 bases at V and 3 bases at J; junction bases unmatched: 6. The CDR3 here is CASRKGSGRTDTQYF. Written as DNA, the CDR3 is TGTGCCAGTAGGAAAGGTAGCGGGAGGACAGATACGCAGTATTTT. Filled out from reference TRBV19 and TRBJ2-3, the complete variable domain reads DGGITQSPKYLFRKEGQNVTLSCEQNLNHDAMYWYRQDPGQGLRLIYYSQIVNDFQKGDIAEGYSVSREKKESFPLTVTSAQKNPTAFYLCASRKGSGRTDTQYFGPGTRLTVL.

This clone has more than one count but fewer than ten. The chain recombines TRBV24-1 with TRBJ2-7; D is ambiguous. Germline values: CDR1 KGHDR, CDR2 SFDVKD. CDR3 length: 11 residues. Between the trimmed V and J ends, which lost 2 bases and 2 bases, there was a span of 0 bases. The CDR3 region is CATSDSYEQYF. The CDR3 nucleotides read TGTGCCACCAGTGATTCCTACGAGCAGTACTTC.

The rearrangement joins TRBV6-5 to TRBJ1-1, with D perhaps matching TRBD1 (5 bases). The CDR3 is 13 residues long. With 6 bases removed from V and 4 bases from J, the gap between germline ends came to 12 bases. CDR1 is MNHEY, CDR2 SVGAGI, per germline. CDR3 sequence (DNA): TGTGCCAGCAGGGGGACGGCAGGCACTGAAGCTTTCTTT. It specifies CASRGTAGTEAFF.

The rearrangement links TRBV4-1 to TRBJ2-1; possibly TRBD1 for D (5 bases). V shed 1 base and J shed 6 bases, with 16 bases lying between them. The CDR3 totals 16 residues. Per germline, CDR1 MGHRA and CDR2 YSYEKL. The CDR3 DNA reads as TGCGCCAGCAGCCAAGCCCCCAGGGTCGCAACCAATGAGCAGTTCTTC. Encoded protein: CASSQAPRVATNEQFF.

The chain is built from TRBV27 and TRBJ2-1; D might be TRBD2 (6 bases). The ends were cut back, 6 bases at V and 5 bases at J, with 14 bases in the middle. Germline CDR1 is MNHEY and CDR2 is SMNVEV (reference sequence). The CDR3 consists of 14 residues. CDR3 residues: CASRPGTVHNEQFF. The CDR3 DNA reads as TGTGCCAGCAGACCCGGGACTGTACACAATGAGCAGTTCTTC.

There are a few counts of this clone. The chain uses TRBV4-1 and TRBJ2-2, with TRBD2 as a possible D gene (6 bases). This CDR3 spans 17 amino acids. The V gene's germline CDR1 is MGHRA and CDR2 YSYEKL. Trimming removed 4 bases from V and 2 bases from J, with 17 bases in between. The CDR3 spells CASSPSGRGYNTGELFF. CDR3 nucleotide sequence: TGCGCCAGCAGCCCTTCTGGGCGGGGATATAACACCGGGGAGCTGTTTTTT.

The chain links TRBV3-1 (or the pseudogene TRBV3-2) to TRBJ2-2, with TRBD2 matching over 10 bases. Germline V gene data show CDR1 as LGHDT and CDR2 as YNNKEL (reference sequence). This CDR3 comprises 15 residues. The junction had 4 bases not matched to a gene; V was cut back by 8 bases and J by 1 base. In DNA form, the CDR3 reads TGTGCCAGCCTTAGGACTAGCGGGAACACCGGGGAGCTGTTTTTT. Translation gives CASLRTSGNTGELFF.

The chain is built from TRBV28 and TRBJ1-2, with D perhaps TRBD1 (5 bases). The CDR3 contains 13 residues. The germline CDR1 and CDR2 sequences are MDHEN and SYDVKM. V lost 3 bases and J 2 bases, leaving 7 bases between the germline ends. The CDR3 protein is CASSLGQNYGYTF. CDR3 coding DNA: TGTGCCAGCAGTTTGGGGCAGAACTATGGCTACACCTTC.

V usage is TRBV6-5 and J usage is TRBJ1-5; a weak D match, TRBD1 (6 bases). The CDR3 has 15 residues. The V end was cut by 6 bases, the J end by 4 bases, with 16 bases between. Germline V gene lookup returns CDR1 MNHEY and CDR2 SVGAGI. In nucleotides, the CDR3 is TGTGCCAGCAGGCCAAACAGGGCGAAGAATCAGCCCCAGCATTTT. The encoded protein is CASRPNRAKNQPQHF.

V usage is TRBV7-9 and J usage is TRBJ2-1; TRBD2 aligns across 10 bases. Germline assignment: CDR1 SEHNR and CDR2 FQNEAQ (reference sequence). The CDR3 covers 17 residues. Trimming cost V 6 bases and J 6 bases; bases outside gene matches: 14. As DNA, the CDR3 is TGTGCCAGCAGGAAGGGCGGCGGGACTAGCGCCGTCAATGAGCAGTTCTTC. It specifies CASRKGGGTSAVNEQFF.

This clone was observed once. The chain uses TRBV19 and TRBJ2-1; perhaps TRBD2 as D (7 bases). V dropped 7 bases and J dropped 10 bases, with 23 bases sitting between them. The germline gives CDR1 LNHDA, CDR2 SQIVND (reference sequence). The CDR3 covers 15 residues. The CDR3 region has the DNA TGTGCCAGTACTCCTCGGGGGGCAAGCGCAGAAGAGCAGTTCTTC. Amino acids: CASTPRGASAEEQFF.

The chain employs TRBV3-1 (or the pseudogene TRBV3-2) and TRBJ2-7; unclear D gene. This CDR3 spans 12 amino acids. Germline lookup yields CDR1 LGHDT and CDR2 YNNKEL (reference sequence). V was clipped by 1 base and J by 3 bases, with 4 bases between them. CDR3 nucleotides: TGTGCCAGCAGCCAAGTTAACTACGAGCAGTACTTC. It translates to CASSQVNYEQYF.

This clone was detected only once. This chain links TRBV29-1 with TRBJ1-1, with 8 bases fitting TRBD1. Germline values: CDR1 SQVTM, CDR2 ANQGSEA. The ends lost 4 bases at V and 0 bases at J; junction bases unmatched: 7. The CDR3 is 15 residues long. The CDR3 DNA follows: TGCAGCGTTGGGATACCGGACAGGGTGAACACTGAAGCTTTCTTT. Translation: CSVGIPDRVNTEAFF.

This chain connects TRBV5-1 to TRBJ2-5; possible D gene TRBD1, 6 bases. CDR3 length: 14 residues. Trimming shortened V by 7 bases and J by 3 bases, and 16 bases separated the two germline ends. Per the germline V gene, CDR1 is SGHRS and CDR2 is YFSETQ. In DNA, the CDR3 is TGCGCCAGCGCATCGGACAGTCCGGAAGAGACCCAGTACTTC. Translating it yields CASASDSPEETQYF.

The chain uses TRBV20-1 and TRBJ2-1; weak D call: TRBD2 (5 bases). Germline V gives CDR1 DFQATT, CDR2 SNEGSKA (reference sequence). The length of the CDR3 is 16 residues. V was trimmed by 3 bases and J by 2 bases, leaving 17 bases between them. CDR3 DNA sequence: TGCAGTGCTAGTGATCGAAGCGGCCGCGCCTACAATGAGCAGTTCTTC. It yields the protein CSASDRSGRAYNEQFF.

The V gene is TRBV5-1, the J gene TRBJ1-5, with D uncertain. In germline, CDR1 is SGHRS, CDR2 YFSETQ. The CDR3 extends over 15 amino acids. Trimming shortened V by 0 bases and J by 5 bases, and 12 bases separated the two germline ends. The CDR3 nucleotides are TGCGCCAGCAGCTTGGCGGGTTTCGCTGATCAGCCCCAGCATTTT. This gives the protein CASSLAGFADQPQHF.

This clone was seen a handful of times. The gene calls are TRBV10-3 and TRBJ1-1; D remains ambiguous. In germline, CDR1 is ENHRY, CDR2 SYGVKD. The length of the CDR3 is 15 residues. The V end lost 1 base, the J end lost 0 bases, and 9 bases lay between the germline ends. The CDR3, as DNA: TGTGCCATCAGTGAGTTTCGGGCGCTGAACACTGAAGCTTTCTTT. Translation gives CAISEFRALNTEAFF.

The V and J genes are TRBV5-1 and TRBJ2-6, with D possibly TRBD2 on 6 matching bases. The CDR3 consists of 18 residues. V lost 4 bases and J 3 bases, leaving 20 bases between the germline ends. Germline V CDR1 and CDR2: SGHRS, YFSETQ. CDR3 DNA: TGCGCCAGCAGCCCCCAGACGGGGGTGACACTTGGGGCCAACGTCCTGACTTTC. Amino acids: CASSPQTGVTLGANVLTF.

This chain uses TRBV18 with TRBJ2-7, with a possible D match to TRBD2 (6 bases). Germline assignment: CDR1 KGHSH and CDR2 LQKENI. The CDR3 consists of 14 residues. V was trimmed by 3 bases and J by 2 bases, leaving 11 bases between them. CDR3 nucleotide sequence: TGTGCCAGCTCACCGTGGGACTCCACCTACGAGCAGTACTTC. Encoded protein: CASSPWDSTYEQYF.

A few counts support this clone. J is TRBJ2-1 and V is TRBV30, with 11 positions matching TRBD2. V was clipped by 0 bases and J by 6 bases; unmatched bases: 16. CDR3 size: 19 residues. Germline V lookup: CDR1 GTSNPN, CDR2 SVGIG (reference sequence). The CDR3 sequence: CAWSVSRTTSGKPPNEQFF. CDR3 DNA sequence: TGTGCCTGGAGTGTAAGTAGAACGACTAGCGGGAAACCCCCCAATGAGCAGTTCTTC.

The CDR3 DNA reads TGTGCCAGCAGCGTCACAGACTTCTACGAGCAGTACTTC. It specifies CASSVTDFYEQYF. V and J are TRBV9 and TRBJ2-7; the D is unclear. With 2 bases removed from V and 3 bases from J, the gap between germline ends came to 9 bases. Germline values: CDR1 SGDLS, CDR2 YYNGEE. The CDR3 loop spans 13 amino acids.

The rearrangement joins TRBV2 to TRBJ2-7, with a possible D match to TRBD2 (5 bases). This CDR3 has 12 residues. Trimming took 5 bases from V and 6 from J, leaving 11 bases between them. CDR1 is SNHLY, CDR2 FYNNEI, per germline. The CDR3 region has the DNA TGTGCCAGCAGTCCCAGAGGAGGCGAGCAGTACTTC. Its translation is CASSPRGGEQYF.

This chain connects TRBV10-2 to TRBJ2-1, with TRBD2 matching over 7 bases. The CDR3 is 16 residues long. CDR1 and CDR2 (germline): WSHSY, SAAADI. The ends lost 3 bases at V and 12 bases at J; junction bases unmatched: 17. CDR3 coding DNA: TGCGCCAGCAGTGATTCTCTTCCTAGCGGCATTTATGGGCAGTTCTTC. It codes for CASSDSLPSGIYGQFF.

V is TRBV7-2 and J is TRBJ2-7; TRBD2 aligns across 9 bases. Trimming at V came to 1 base and at J to 0 bases, leaving 4 bases not matched to a gene. CDR3 length: 16 amino acids. The germline V gene has CDR1 SGHTA and CDR2 FQGNSA. CDR3: CASSLVAGVNSYEQYF. The CDR3 DNA reads TGTGCCAGCAGCTTAGTAGCGGGAGTCAACTCCTACGAGCAGTACTTC.